This is a list of T cell receptor beta chains from one sample in a study of graft-versus-host responses after intestinal transplantation. The protocol was immunoSEQ multiplex PCR, while the TCRdb copy is restricted to in-frame clones and leaves out a portion. In the table there are approximately 24,000 clones, roughly 90% of which are singletons. The sample here was PBMCs, taken around 40 days after intestinal transplant. All receptors derive from a human patient who received an intestinal transplant, so some T cells may come from the graft donor. Both conserved end residues are trimmed from each CDR3. The order of the fields is V gene, J gene, clone size, CDR3 protein. Only part of the rows carry a size: once, few, many, or a class if the clone is expanded.

v_gene: TRBV10-3; j_gene: TRBJ2-1; abundance: few; CDR3aa: AIRGGYNEQF
v_gene: TRBV5-1; j_gene: TRBJ2-1; abundance: .; CDR3aa: ASSLIWRQRGGSYNEQF
v_gene: TRBV4-1; j_gene: TRBJ1-1; abundance: once; CDR3aa: ASSAHRLVNTEAF
v_gene: TRBV27; j_gene: TRBJ1-1; abundance: .; CDR3aa: ASSLSGRKNTEAF
v_gene: TRBV7-9; j_gene: TRBJ2-5; abundance: .; CDR3aa: ASSLIYSGGKETQY
v_gene: TRBV6-6; j_gene: TRBJ1-2; abundance: .; CDR3aa: ASSSPGGFNYGYT
v_gene: TRBV4-1; j_gene: TRBJ2-1; abundance: once; CDR3aa: ASSQEQAYNEQF
v_gene: TRBV28; j_gene: TRBJ2-7; abundance: .; CDR3aa: ASSLLAGTPYEQY
v_gene: TRBV7-2; j_gene: TRBJ2-7; abundance: .; CDR3aa: ASSLKREGTYEQY
v_gene: TRBV4-1; j_gene: TRBJ2-7; abundance: .; CDR3aa: ASSQEWGYEQY
v_gene: TRBV2; j_gene: TRBJ2-7; abundance: .; CDR3aa: ASSESQEEQY
v_gene: TRBV10-3; j_gene: TRBJ1-6; abundance: .; CDR3aa: AIRGTNSPLH
v_gene: TRBV19; j_gene: TRBJ2-3; abundance: .; CDR3aa: ASSPGADTQY
v_gene: TRBV5-1; j_gene: TRBJ1-5; abundance: .; CDR3aa: ASSLDGYSNQPQH
v_gene: TRBV9; j_gene: TRBJ1-3; abundance: .; CDR3aa: ASSVEGLTGNTIY
v_gene: TRBV4-1; j_gene: TRBJ2-6; abundance: .; CDR3aa: ASSQLPGGSGGANVLT
v_gene: TRBV10-2; j_gene: TRBJ1-1; abundance: once; CDR3aa: ASSEIKLEAF
v_gene: TRBV11-1; j_gene: TRBJ2-7; abundance: once; CDR3aa: ASSLVMGYEQY
v_gene: TRBV10-3; j_gene: TRBJ1-5; abundance: .; CDR3aa: AISVRDRVLGQPQH
v_gene: TRBV27; j_gene: TRBJ1-2; abundance: .; CDR3aa: ASSPGQGQYGYT
v_gene: TRBV19; j_gene: TRBJ2-7; abundance: few; CDR3aa: ASSIDPEVEQY
v_gene: TRBV28; j_gene: TRBJ1-4; abundance: .; CDR3aa: ASSKQGVISYREKLF
v_gene: TRBV10-3; j_gene: TRBJ2-3; abundance: .; CDR3aa: AISEPGQGTDTQY
v_gene: TRBV28; j_gene: TRBJ2-7; abundance: .; CDR3aa: ASSLGAGGFYEQY
v_gene: TRBV7-9; j_gene: TRBJ1-2; abundance: .; CDR3aa: ASSPPHRNYGYT
v_gene: TRBV11-3; j_gene: TRBJ2-4; abundance: .; CDR3aa: ASSPPIVLLAKDIQY
v_gene: TRBV28; j_gene: TRBJ1-2; abundance: .; CDR3aa: ASSPADGYRGYGYT
v_gene: TRBV5-5; j_gene: TRBJ2-1; abundance: .; CDR3aa: ASSLGCPSSYNEQF
v_gene: TRBV21-1; j_gene: TRBJ2-7; abundance: .; CDR3aa: ASKGPGAGVLSYEQY
v_gene: TRBV28; j_gene: TRBJ2-3; abundance: .; CDR3aa: ASSPDRIRDTQY
v_gene: TRBV7-2; j_gene: TRBJ2-7; abundance: .; CDR3aa: ASSSDFSYEQY
v_gene: TRBV28; j_gene: TRBJ1-6; abundance: once; CDR3aa: ASSFWHTNSPLH
v_gene: TRBV28; j_gene: TRBJ1-5; abundance: .; CDR3aa: ASSRYSNQPQH
v_gene: TRBV9; j_gene: TRBJ2-1; abundance: .; CDR3aa: ASSVGSSYNEQF
v_gene: TRBV7-9; j_gene: .; abundance: .; CDR3aa: ASSSPQGLGDEQY
v_gene: TRBV9; j_gene: TRBJ2-3; abundance: .; CDR3aa: ASSAPGLAATDTQY
v_gene: TRBV4-2; j_gene: TRBJ2-7; abundance: .; CDR3aa: ASSQSTGGGYEQY